The rows below give T cell receptor beta chains drawn from one sample of a study of cytomegalovirus exposure and HLA in healthy donors. This table comes from immunoSEQ multiplex PCR, and its TCRdb copy is limited to in-frame clones, with some not included. This table has approximately 100,000 clones, roughly 69% appearing once. The sequenced sample consisted of PBMCs. These receptors were collected from a man aged 25-45 years in good health and CMV-seropositive. Each CDR3 is given with its conserved first and last residue. Fields, in order: D gene, J gene, clone size, V gene, CDR3 protein, CDR3 DNA. The D gene is left open where the match is weak. The listing skips clone size in some rows; elsewhere it reads once, few, many or a size class.

>-|TRBJ1-1|-|TRBV9
CASSVGQGGSWTEAFF
TGTGCCAGCAGCGTAGGGCAGGGCGGAAGTTGGACTGAAGCTTTCTTT
>-|TRBJ1-2|-|TRBV4-2
CASSQSPGYYGYTF
TGTGCCAGCAGCCAATCCCCGGGGTACTATGGCTACACCTTC
>-|TRBJ1-6|-|TRBV6-1
CASSEATGFGSPLHF
TGTGCCAGCAGTGAAGCGACGGGATTCGGTTCACCCCTCCACTTT
>-|TRBJ2-7|few|TRBV29-1
CSVSGFSYEQYF
TGCAGCGTCTCCGGGTTTTCATACGAGCAGTACTTC
>-|TRBJ2-7|-|TRBV4-2
CASSQGYRPPGNEQYF
TGTGCCAGCAGCCAAGGCTACCGGCCCCCGGGGAATGAGCAGTACTTC
>-|TRBJ2-3|-|TRBV15
CATSRDQGKGYF
TGTGCCACCAGCAGAGATCAGGGGAAGGGGTATTTT
>-|TRBJ1-1|-|TRBV10-1
CASSEQGSTEAFF
TGCGCCAGCAGTGAGCAGGGGAGCACTGAAGCTTTCTTT
>TRBD1|TRBJ2-5|-|TRBV5-1
CASSLNTGATGETQYF
TGCGCCAGCAGCTTGAATACAGGGGCCACGGGAGAGACCCAGTACTTC
>-|TRBJ2-7|-|TRBV5-1
CASSYGNHEQYF
TGCGCCAGCAGTTACGGTAACCACGAGCAGTACTTC
>-|TRBJ1-1|-|TRBV27
CASSLLKRGGNTEAFF
TGTGCCAGCAGTTTATTGAAGCGGGGGGGGAACACTGAAGCTTTCTTT
>-|TRBJ1-2|-|TRBV5-4
CASSLGGQDGYTF
TGTGCCAGCAGCTTGGGGGGGCAGGATGGCTACACCTTC
>-|TRBJ2-7|-|TRBV2
CASSGTEWTTYEQYF
TGTGCCAGCAGTGGGACAGAGTGGACAACCTACGAGCAGTACTTC
>-|TRBJ2-1|-|TRBV27
CASSLVGTSYNEQFF
TGTGCCAGCAGCCTCGTAGGGACAAGCTACAATGAGCAGTTCTTC
>-|TRBJ2-1|once|TRBV6-1
CASSGHSYNEQFF
TGTGCCAGCAGTGGACATTCCTACAATGAGCAGTTCTTC
>TRBD1|TRBJ1-2|few|TRBV7-9
CASSASGTGNNYGYTF
TGTGCCAGCAGCGCGTCCGGGACAGGGAATAACTATGGCTACACCTTC
>TRBD1|TRBJ2-1|few|TRBV29-1
CSVKDRLTDEQFF
TGCAGCGTCAAGGACAGGCTTACGGATGAGCAGTTCTTC
>-|TRBJ1-1|once|TRBV27
CASSTLLGAATEAFF
TGTGCCAGCAGTACCCTCCTGGGGGCGGCCACTGAAGCTTTCTTT
>-|TRBJ1-2|-|TRBV5-1
CASSIQRDYGYTF
TGCGCCAGCAGCATCCAAAGAGACTATGGCTACACCTTC
>TRBD1|TRBJ1-2|-|TRBV2
CAIKTGTGGNYGYTF
TGTGCCATAAAGACCGGGACAGGGGGTAACTATGGCTACACCTTC
>TRBD2|TRBJ2-7|few|TRBV19
CASSLAGGSNYEQYF
TGTGCCAGTAGTCTAGCGGGGGGTTCTAACTACGAGCAGTACTTC
>-|TRBJ2-7|-|TRBV30
CAWSDPPRQYEQYF
TGTGCCTGGAGCGATCCCCCCCGCCAGTACGAGCAGTACTTC
>TRBD1|TRBJ2-7|-|TRBV6-5
CASSSTGGSYEQYF
TGTGCCAGCAGTTCAACAGGGGGCTCCTACGAGCAGTACTTC
>TRBD1|TRBJ2-6|-|TRBV7-9
CASSSQGTGSSGANVLTF
TGTGCCAGCAGCTCACAAGGGACAGGGTCCTCTGGGGCCAACGTCCTGACTTTC
>TRBD1|TRBJ1-4|-|TRBV18
CASSRQGTNEKLFF
TGTGCCAGCTCACGACAGGGAACTAATGAAAAACTGTTTTTT
>-|TRBJ2-1|-|TRBV6-5
CASTKDTSSYNEQFF
TGTGCCAGCACCAAAGACACGAGCTCCTACAATGAGCAGTTCTTC
>-|TRBJ1-5|once|TRBV27
CASSSLTGLNQPQHF
TGTGCCAGCAGTTCTTTAACAGGCCTAAATCAGCCCCAGCATTTT
>-|TRBJ2-3|-|TRBV6-5
CASSGSSTDTQYF
TGTGCCAGCAGTGGCAGTTCCACAGATACGCAGTATTTT
>TRBD1|TRBJ1-5|few|TRBV11-2
CASSGTGGAGPQHF
TGTGCCAGCAGCGGGACAGGGGGCGCAGGGCCCCAGCATTTT
>-|TRBJ2-1|-|TRBV9
CASSVELAASGEQFF
TGTGCCAGCAGCGTAGAACTAGCCGCGTCGGGGGAGCAGTTCTTC
>TRBD1|TRBJ1-3|-|TRBV5-1
CASSSGQGLSGNTIYF
TGCGCCAGCAGCTCGGGACAGGGCCTCTCTGGAAACACCATATATTTT
>-|TRBJ2-5|-|TRBV12-5
CASGLTGRGGQETQYF
TGTGCTAGTGGTTTGACGGGTAGGGGGGGGCAAGAGACCCAGTACTTC
>TRBD1|TRBJ1-5|-|TRBV6-1
CASRSQGIQPQHF
TGTGCCAGCAGATCACAGGGGATCCAGCCCCAGCATTTT
>-|TRBJ1-1|-|TRBV11-3
CASSLDRDTEAFF
TGTGCCAGCAGCTTAGATCGGGACACTGAAGCTTTCTTT
>TRBD1|TRBJ1-2|-|TRBV15
CATSRGAGTGGLDDYGYTF
TGTGCCACCAGCAGAGGGGCTGGGACAGGGGGATTGGACGACTATGGCTACACCTTC
>-|TRBJ1-5|-|TRBV7-2
CASSLVLPRQGGNQPQHF
TGTGCCAGCAGCTTAGTTCTCCCCCGCCAGGGTGGGAATCAGCCCCAGCATTTT
>-|TRBJ2-2|-|TRBV2
CASKGRANTGELFF
TGTGCCAGCAAGGGCAGGGCCAACACCGGGGAGCTGTTTTTT
>-|TRBJ1-1|few|TRBV28
CASSFRGTRNTEAFF
TGTGCCAGCAGTTTCCGAGGGACTCGGAACACTGAAGCTTTCTTT
>TRBD1|TRBJ2-1|-|TRBV9
CASSATGTAYNEQFF
TGTGCCAGCAGCGCAACCGGGACAGCTTACAATGAGCAGTTCTTC
>TRBD1|TRBJ2-7|-|TRBV6-6
CASRVQGNEQYF
TGTGCCAGCAGAGTACAGGGGAACGAGCAGTACTTC
>TRBD1|TRBJ1-6|-|TRBV12-5
CASVSTGRNSPLHF
TGTGCTAGTGTTTCGACAGGGCGGAATTCACCCCTCCACTTT
>-|TRBJ2-1|few|TRBV11-1
CASSISDQRGEQFF
TGTGCCAGCAGCATCTCAGACCAGAGAGGTGAGCAGTTCTTC
>-|TRBJ2-1|few|TRBV6-4
CASSNRFNEQFF
TGTGCCAGCAGTAACAGATTCAATGAGCAGTTCTTC
>-|TRBJ1-5|-|TRBV19
CASSIEGQLWQPQHF
TGTGCCAGTAGTATAGAAGGACAGCTTTGGCAGCCCCAGCATTTT